Included here is one T cell receptor (beta chain) sequence, with context. The data originate from a study of shared clonotypes between healthy human individuals. The V gene lost 3 bases and the J gene lost 1 base, with 6 bases spanning the gap. The CDR3 spans 13 residues. CDR1 is SGHNT and CDR2 is YENEEA in the germline V gene. The protocol was immunoSEQ multiplex PCR, while the TCRdb copy is restricted to in-frame clones and leaves out a portion. Of 500,000 to 550,000 clones listed, more than 95% are singletons. The clonotype originates from a woman in her twenties or thirties in good health. The chain uses TRBV11-3 and TRBJ1-1; perhaps TRBD1 as D (5 bases). The sequencing sample was made of naive CD4+ T cells sorted from blood. Documented subset: CD45RA+ positively selected. The CDR3 DNA follows: TGTGCCAGCAGCTTGGGGACGAACACTGAAGCTTTCTTT. It yields the protein CASSLGTNTEAFF.